This TCR beta chain was sequenced in a study of cytomegalovirus exposure and HLA in healthy donors. Looking at the study overall: When just under 400 donors were genotyped, about 81% of them were found to fall in the Caucasian-associated ancestry cluster. Study-wide results and limits: The authors confirmed in vitro that three CMV-associated chains were specific for CMV antigens. Researchers left out some V segments, among them TRBV6-2 and TRBV6-3, as indistinguishable. The classifier reportedly diagnosed cytomegalovirus status with high sensitivity and specificity.

Vbeta (60) and Jbeta (13) primers were used in the PCR. The repertoire was sequenced with immunoSEQ multiplex PCR; TCRdb's copy has only in-frame clones and lacks some. Seen here are some 66,000 clones, about 82% observed once, and the top ten hold 2.5% to 3%. The CDR3 consists of 15 residues. Germline CDR1 SGHVS, CDR2 FQNEAQ. V shed 7 bases and J shed 0 bases, with 13 bases lying between them. On this clone itself: The antigen remains unidentified.

The sample was PBMCs. This TCR was recovered from a woman younger than 45 in good health and CMV-seronegative. This rearrangement joins TRBV7-8 to TRBJ2-1, with D perhaps matching TRBD1 (6 bases). The CDR3 here is CASKRTDSSYNEQFF. The CDR3 region has the DNA TGTGCCAGCAAGCGGACAGATAGCTCCTACAATGAGCAGTTCTTC.